A selection of T cell receptor beta chains follows, all from one sample in a study of T-cell memory formation after mild COVID-19. TCRdb re-derived calls from the 5' RACE reads in MiXCR, one entry per CDR3 protein. The top ten clones hold under 45% of a sample with 100,000 to 130,000 distinct CDR3 sequences, over 13% of them seen once. Sequencing input: PBMCs or a T cell subset sorted from them (not recorded which). The receptors here all came from a man younger than 35 who had mild COVID-19 (a few samples of this study predate the infection). Cell type and time point are not known. CDR3s include the opening cysteine and the closing phenylalanine or tryptophan. Fields, in order: D gene, clone size, J gene, V gene, CDR3 protein, CDR3 DNA. The D gene is left open where the match is weak. Some rows have no size entry. The others give once, few or many, or a class for an expanded clone.

. | few | TRBJ1-2 | TRBV6-5 | CASSYSIQGGYTF | TGTGCCAGCAGTTACTCGATCCAGGGAGGCTACACCTTC
. | . | TRBJ2-2 | TRBV7-2 | CASSLVSGGELFF | TGTGCCAGCAGCTTAGTTTCAGGGGGGGAGCTGTTTTTT
TRBD2 | few | TRBJ2-1 | TRBV10-1 | CASSALAGGNNEQFF | TGCGCCAGCAGTGCCCTAGCGGGGGGTAACAATGAGCAGTTCTTC
. | few | TRBJ2-3 | TRBV4-3 | CASSQELGRGTDTQYF | TGCGCCAGCAGCCAGGAACTAGGTAGGGGCACAGATACGCAGTATTTT
. | . | TRBJ2-1 | TRBV2 | CASTENEQFF | TGTGCCAGCACGGAGAATGAGCAGTTCTTC
TRBD1 | many | TRBJ2-1 | TRBV7-6 | CASSSTGGRGSYNEQFF | TGTGCCAGCAGTTCTACAGGGGGAAGAGGGTCCTACAATGAGCAGTTCTTC
TRBD2 | . | TRBJ2-7 | TRBV7-9 | CASSPPRTSGGYEQYF | TGTGCCAGCAGCCCCCCTCGGACTAGCGGGGGATACGAGCAGTACTTC
. | few | TRBJ2-1 | TRBV2 | CASRGGWNEQFF | TGTGCCAGCAGGGGCGGATGGAATGAGCAGTTCTTC
. | few | TRBJ1-1 | TRBV7-9 | CASSVQGFASSSAEAFF | TGTGCCAGCAGCGTTCAGGGGTTCGCCTCCTCGTCGGCTGAAGCTTTCTTT
TRBD2 | . | TRBJ2-3 | TRBV4-1 | CASSHRLAGTLRDTQYF | TGCGCCAGCAGCCATCGGCTAGCGGGAACCCTCAGAGATACGCAGTATTTT
. | . | TRBJ2-1 | TRBV6-1 | CASSELGRGEFF | TGTGCCAGCAGTGAATTAGGACGGGGCGAGTTCTTC
TRBD1 | few | TRBJ1-1 | TRBV7-6 | CASSLWTGGPEAFF | TGTGCCAGCAGCTTATGGACAGGGGGTCCTGAAGCTTTCTTT
. | many | TRBJ2-5 | TRBV20-1 | CSARVRVETQYF | TGCAGTGCTAGAGTAAGGGTAGAGACCCAGTACTTC
. | . | TRBJ1-1 | TRBV4-3 | CASSQVGGTEAFF | TGCGCCAGCAGCCAAGTGGGGGGTACTGAAGCTTTCTTT
TRBD1 | . | TRBJ2-1 | TRBV7-9 | CASSDTGDPYNEQFF | TGTGCCAGCAGCGATACAGGGGACCCTTACAATGAGCAGTTCTTC
TRBD1 | . | TRBJ2-2 | TRBV6-2/TRBV6-3 | CASSYDRDRNTGELFF | TGTGCCAGCAGTTATGACAGGGATCGTAACACCGGGGAGCTGTTTTTT
. | . | TRBJ2-3 | TRBV10-3 | CAIKAPPDTQYF | TGTGCCATCAAGGCCCCCCCAGATACGCAGTATTTT
. | . | TRBJ2-1 | TRBV6-1 | CASWLASSEQFF | TGTGCCAGTTGGCTAGCGAGTAGCGAGCAGTTCTTC
. | . | TRBJ2-3 | TRBV5-1 | CASSPIRDTQYF | TGCGCCAGCAGCCCGATTCGAGATACGCAGTATTTT
. | . | TRBJ2-1 | TRBV4-3 | CASSQDASKSSYNEQFF | TGCGCCAGCAGCCAAGACGCCTCCAAGAGCTCCTACAATGAGCAGTTCTTC
. | few | TRBJ1-5 | TRBV28 | CASSQGYSNQPQHF | TGTGCCAGCAGTCAGGGTTACAGCAATCAGCCCCAGCATTTT
. | . | TRBJ2-2 | TRBV5-6 | CASSSYPPKVPTGELFF | TGTGCCAGCAGCTCCTACCCACCGAAAGTCCCCACCGGGGAGCTGTTTTTT
. | few | TRBJ2-7 | TRBV4-3 | CASSQDQGGYEQYF | TGCGCCAGCAGCCAAGACCAGGGGGGCTACGAGCAGTACTTC
TRBD1 | . | TRBJ1-5 | TRBV7-9 | CASSLGQGEQPQHF | TGTGCCAGCAGCTTGGGACAGGGCGAACAGCCCCAGCATTTT
. | . | TRBJ1-6 | TRBV6-1 | CASSEFPLHF | TGTGCCAGCAGTGAATTTCCCCTCCACTTT
TRBD1 | . | TRBJ2-7 | TRBV5-5 | CASSMLDRAVHEQYF | TGTGCCAGCAGTATGTTGGACAGGGCAGTCCACGAGCAGTACTTC
. | . | TRBJ1-2 | TRBV28 | CAGEGGPNYGYTF | TGTGCCGGAGAAGGGGGGCCGAACTATGGCTACACCTTC
TRBD1 | . | TRBJ2-3 | TRBV6-6 | CASGTGGSDTQYF | TGTGCCAGCGGGACAGGGGGATCAGATACGCAGTATTTT
. | few | TRBJ1-1 | TRBV12-3/TRBV12-4 | CASSLGGFAEAFF | TGTGCCAGCAGTTTAGGGGGCTTTGCTGAAGCTTTCTTT
. | few | TRBJ1-6 | TRBV4-3 | CASSQVSGWDSPLHF | TGCGCCAGCAGCCAAGTTTCAGGGTGGGATTCACCCCTCCACTTT
. | few | TRBJ2-7 | TRBV29-1 | CSVEQGGEQYF | TGCAGCGTGGAACAGGGTGGCGAGCAGTACTTC
TRBD1 | . | TRBJ1-2 | TRBV14 | CASSQFPGQGKDYGYTF | TGTGCCAGCAGCCAATTCCCCGGACAGGGGAAGGACTATGGCTACACCTTC
TRBD1 | . | TRBJ2-3 | TRBV12-3/TRBV12-4 | CASSWAGGDTQYF | TGTGCCAGCAGTTGGGCAGGGGGAGATACGCAGTATTTT
. | . | TRBJ2-1 | TRBV4-3 | CASSQDWPGDYNEQFF | TGCGCCAGCAGCCAAGATTGGCCGGGGGATTACAATGAGCAGTTCTTC
. | few | TRBJ2-5 | TRBV24-1 | CATSEDEETQYF | TGTGCCACCAGTGAGGATGAAGAGACCCAGTACTTC
TRBD1 | few | TRBJ1-2 | TRBV12-3/TRBV12-4 | CASTLTGASYGYTF | TGTGCCAGCACCCTGACAGGGGCATCTTATGGCTACACCTTC
TRBD1 | few | TRBJ2-1 | TRBV9 | CASSVAGTGGGDEQFF | TGTGCCAGCAGCGTAGCTGGGACAGGGGGCGGCGATGAGCAGTTCTTC
. | few | TRBJ2-2 | TRBV27 | CATGITGELFF | TGTGCCACCGGGATAACCGGGGAGCTGTTTTTT
TRBD1 | few | TRBJ2-1 | TRBV29-1 | CSVSGQGGYEQFF | TGCAGCGTTTCGGGACAGGGGGGATATGAGCAGTTCTTC
TRBD1 | . | TRBJ2-1 | TRBV28 | CASRPRGLGEQFF | TGTGCCAGCAGACCCAGGGGGCTTGGTGAGCAGTTCTTC
. | . | TRBJ2-1 | TRBV29-1 | CSAHRGEHNEQFF | TGCAGCGCTCACCGAGGGGAACACAATGAGCAGTTCTTC
. | few | TRBJ2-7 | TRBV19 | CASSMWLNNYEQYF | TGTGCCAGTAGTATGTGGTTAAATAATTACGAGCAGTACTTC
. | few | TRBJ2-7 | TRBV6-1 | CASSGARGRDDEQYF | TGTGCCAGCAGTGGGGCACGTGGCAGGGACGACGAGCAGTACTTC
. | many | TRBJ1-5 | TRBV6-5 | CASSYSGGPNQPQHF | TGTGCCAGCAGTTACTCAGGGGGGCCAAATCAGCCCCAGCATTTT
. | few | TRBJ1-4 | TRBV11-2 | CASSLVNVVVANEKLFF | TGTGCCAGCAGCTTAGTCAACGTGGTTGTGGCTAATGAAAAACTGTTTTTT
. | . | TRBJ1-5 | TRBV4-1 | CASSPGPGGNQPQHF | TGCGCCAGCAGCCCCGGGCCTGGGGGCAATCAGCCCCAGCATTTT
. | few | TRBJ1-1 | TRBV7-9 | CASSRPGENTEAFF | TGTGCCAGCAGCCGACCGGGGGAGAACACTGAAGCTTTCTTT
. | few | TRBJ2-2 | TRBV5-1 | CASSFGHNTGELFF | TGCGCCAGCAGCTTCGGACACAACACCGGGGAGCTGTTTTTT
. | few | TRBJ1-5 | TRBV4-1 | CASSQVPDSNQPQHF | TGCGCCAGCAGCCAAGTGCCCGATAGCAATCAGCCCCAGCATTTT
. | many | TRBJ1-3 | TRBV4-3 | CASSQDGADGNTIYF | TGCGCCAGCAGCCAAGATGGGGCGGATGGAAACACCATATATTTT
TRBD1 | . | TRBJ1-2 | TRBV7-3 | CASSSGQGGYGYTF | TGTGCCAGCAGCTCTGGACAGGGAGGCTATGGCTACACCTTC
. | few | TRBJ2-1 | TRBV6-5 | CASSYSTNYNEQFF | TGTGCCAGCAGTTACTCGACCAATTACAATGAGCAGTTCTTC
. | . | TRBJ2-2 | TRBV7-8 | CASSLTLYTGELFF | TGTGCCAGCAGCTTGACCCTTTACACCGGGGAGCTGTTTTTT
. | few | TRBJ1-1 | TRBV13 | CASSFSLRDTEAFF | TGTGCCAGCAGCTTCTCACTCAGGGATACTGAAGCTTTCTTT
. | few | TRBJ2-7 | TRBV19 | CASSIDHGPYEQYF | TGTGCCAGTAGTATAGATCACGGGCCCTACGAGCAGTACTTC
TRBD2 | . | TRBJ2-3 | TRBV6-6 | CASSPEETSGDTQYF | TGTGCCAGCAGTCCGGAGGAGACTAGCGGAGATACGCAGTATTTT
. | . | TRBJ2-7 | TRBV12-3/TRBV12-4 | CASSLWAYEQYF | TGTGCCAGCAGTTTATGGGCCTACGAGCAGTACTTC
. | . | TRBJ2-2 | TRBV9 | CASSVELVNTGELFF | TGTGCCAGCAGCGTAGAACTCGTTAACACCGGGGAGCTGTTTTTT
. | . | TRBJ1-2 | TRBV4-3 | CASSQIYRDDYGYTF | TGCGCCAGCAGCCAAATTTACAGGGACGACTATGGCTACACCTTC